The 7 T cell receptor beta chains in this list originate from one sample, sequenced in a study of shared clonotypes between healthy human individuals. Sequenced by immunoSEQ multiplex PCR; TCRdb stores in-frame clones only, minus some. The sample contains about 680,000 clones, around 72% of which appear only once. The sequencing sample was made of memory CD4+ T cells sorted from blood. Regarding subset: CD45RA-negative fraction. These TCRs come from a woman aged 25 to 39 in good health.

The V call is TRBV6-4, the J call TRBJ2-3; 8 nucleotides align to TRBD2. The J segment lost 4 bases and the V segment lost 2 bases, leaving 2 bases of the junction unmatched. The germline CDR1 and CDR2 sequences are MRHNA and SNTAGT. This CDR3 region has 14 residues. CDR3 nucleotide sequence: TGTGCCAGCAGTGACCAAGCGGGAGCAGATACGCAGTATTTT. This sequence encodes CASSDQAGADTQYF.

The chain is built from TRBV19 and TRBJ1-4, with a tentative D call TRBD1 (5 bases). The germline V and J ends were trimmed by 5 bases and 3 bases, with 19 bases remaining between them. The CDR3 length is 17 residues. From germline, CDR1 is LNHDA and CDR2 SQIVND (reference sequence). CDR3 region: CASSSTGKRLANEKLFF. In nucleotides, the CDR3 is TGTGCCAGTAGTTCTACAGGCAAGCGATTAGCTAATGAAAAACTGTTTTTT.

This clone was detected a few times. This chain uses TRBV6-1 with TRBJ1-1, with no clear D. CDR1 is MNHNS, CDR2 SASEGT, per germline. V lost 1 base, J lost 0 bases, and 9 bases lay in between. The length of the CDR3 is 15 residues. CDR3 loop: CASSEDERMNTEAFF. Written as DNA, the CDR3 is TGTGCCAGCAGTGAAGATGAGCGAATGAACACTGAAGCTTTCTTT.

The CDR3 DNA reads as TGTGCCAGCAGTTCGTCCCCCGCAAATACGCAGTATTTT. Amino acid sequence: CASSSSPANTQYF. The gene calls are TRBV28 and TRBJ2-3; D remains ambiguous. The CDR3 totals 13 residues. The V gene's germline CDR1 is MDHEN and CDR2 SYDVKM. Trimming stripped 4 bases from V and 7 bases from J, with 12 bases between.

The chain recombines TRBV7-2 with TRBJ2-3; TRBD2 might be the D (6 bases). Germline CDR1 and CDR2: SGHTA and FQGNSA. CDR3 size: 16 residues. The ends were cut back, 1 base at V and 2 bases at J, with 13 bases in the middle. DNA for the CDR3: TGTGCCAGCAGCTTAGAGGGGCGGGGACCCACAGATACGCAGTATTTT. Its translation: CASSLEGRGPTDTQYF.

This chain uses TRBV28 with TRBJ2-7, with 12 bases identical to TRBD2. Germline V gives CDR1 MDHEN, CDR2 SYDVKM. Trimming removed 5 bases from V and 1 base from J; junction bases left unmatched: 6. The CDR3 is 16 amino acids. The chain's CDR3 is CASSNTGTSGSYEQYF. The DNA for the CDR3 is TGTGCCAGCAGTAATACCGGGACTAGCGGGTCCTACGAGCAGTACTTC.

The chain has TRBV11-2 and TRBJ2-7; 14 nucleotides agree with TRBD2. The junction had 12 bases not matched to a gene; V was cut back by 5 bases and J by 6 bases. Looked up from germline, CDR1 is SGHAT and CDR2 is FQNNGV. The CDR3 spans 17 residues. CDR3 bases: TGTGCCAGCAGCCATACACGGACCGGGACTAGCGGGAGCGAGCAGTACTTC. Translating it yields CASSHTRTGTSGSEQYF.